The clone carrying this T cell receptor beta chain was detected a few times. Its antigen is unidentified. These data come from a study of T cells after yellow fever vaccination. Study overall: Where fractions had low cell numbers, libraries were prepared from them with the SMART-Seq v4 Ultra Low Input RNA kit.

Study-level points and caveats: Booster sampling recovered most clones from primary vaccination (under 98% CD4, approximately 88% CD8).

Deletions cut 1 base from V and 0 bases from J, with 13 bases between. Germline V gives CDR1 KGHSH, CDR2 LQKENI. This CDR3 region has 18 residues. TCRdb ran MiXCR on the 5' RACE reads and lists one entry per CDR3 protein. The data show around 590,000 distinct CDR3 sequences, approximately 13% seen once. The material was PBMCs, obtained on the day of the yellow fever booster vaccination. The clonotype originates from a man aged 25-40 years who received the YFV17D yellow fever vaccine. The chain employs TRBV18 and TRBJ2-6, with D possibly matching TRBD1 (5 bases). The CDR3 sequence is CASSPREQALSGANVLTF. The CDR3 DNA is TGTGCCAGCTCACCACGGGAACAGGCCCTCTCTGGGGCCAACGTCCTGACTTTC.